Given below is one TCR beta chain in context. Its specificity is not known. Sequencing was performed with immunoSEQ multiplex PCR; in TCRdb, only in-frame clones are kept and a portion is missing. The sample has 9,200 or so clones; around 74% are singletons. Repeated repertoire sampling spanned the course of chemoradiotherapy. The sample originates from a study of chemoradiotherapy in HPV16-positive cancers. Study outcomes and limitations: Candidate HPV-specific clones and E7-related TCR motifs grew in tumor during treatment.

V gave up 6 bases and J gave up 5 bases; unmatched junction bases: 11. This CDR3 region has 16 residues. The sequenced sample was tumor tissue, obtained from a patient who underwent chemoradiotherapy. This chain connects TRBV23-1 to TRBJ2-2; TRBD2 aligns across 8 bases. TRBV23-1 is sorted into the ORF group, with uncertain function. This clonotype was obtained from a human donor with HPV-associated anogenital cancer. The chain's CDR3 is CASSPLAGGRTGELFF. The CDR3 bases are TGCGCCAGCAGCCCTTTGGCGGGGGGTAGGACCGGGGAGCTGTTTTTT.